This T cell receptor beta chain was recovered during a study of T cells in Graves' hyperthyroidism and ophthalmopathy. What was amplified from RNA transcripts were TCR beta CDR3 regions. In the first-round RT-PCR of the TCR CDR3, the HTBI primer set was used. TCRdb processed the multiplex PCR reads anew with MiXCR; each CDR3 protein has one entry. The profile shows 480,000 or so distinct CDR3 sequences, 35% to 50% of them singletons. Trimming cost V 6 bases and J 8 bases; bases outside gene matches: 6. The CDR3 is 13 residues long. Of note for this clonotype: Its specificity is not known.

Study results and caveats: In validation, the model predicted ophthalmopathy. These predictions came a median around 5.9 months before onset. Blood also contained most expanded thyroid clonotypes above 0.001.

The sample was peripheral blood or thyroid tissue (not recorded which). The TCR originated in an adult woman with Graves' disease, either hyperthyroidism or ophthalmopathy (not recorded which). The J gene is TRBJ1-2, the V gene TRBV12-3 or TRBV12-4, with 10 bases matching TRBD1. The CDR3 spells CASSRQGAGGYTF. The CDR3 DNA is TGTGCCAGCAGCAGACAGGGGGCTGGGGGCTACACCTTC.